This T cell receptor (beta chain) came from a study of T-cell memory formation after mild COVID-19. Study-wide background: TCR clusters largely stayed donor specific.

This clonotype was counted at least ten times. In germline, CDR1 is SGHAT, CDR2 FQNNGV. V was trimmed by 2 bases and J by 2 bases, leaving 11 bases between them. The CDR3 loop spans 15 amino acids. Sample barcodes and UMIs were carried by the TCR alpha and TCR beta cDNA libraries that 5'RACE generated with constant-segment primers. TCRdb independently ran MiXCR on the 5' RACE reads; one entry per CDR3 protein. The sample carries some 40,000 distinct CDR3 sequences, about 6.7% recorded once. The receptor comes from an adult who had mild COVID-19 (a few samples of this study predate the infection). Cell type and time point are not known. This chain connects TRBV11-2 to TRBJ2-3; TRBD2 might be the D (5 bases). Sequencing was carried out using PBMCs or a T cell subset sorted from them (not recorded which). The DNA for the CDR3 is TGTGCCAGCAGCTTAAGTTGGACTCCCACAGATACGCAGTATTTT. Protein product: CASSLSWTPTDTQYF.